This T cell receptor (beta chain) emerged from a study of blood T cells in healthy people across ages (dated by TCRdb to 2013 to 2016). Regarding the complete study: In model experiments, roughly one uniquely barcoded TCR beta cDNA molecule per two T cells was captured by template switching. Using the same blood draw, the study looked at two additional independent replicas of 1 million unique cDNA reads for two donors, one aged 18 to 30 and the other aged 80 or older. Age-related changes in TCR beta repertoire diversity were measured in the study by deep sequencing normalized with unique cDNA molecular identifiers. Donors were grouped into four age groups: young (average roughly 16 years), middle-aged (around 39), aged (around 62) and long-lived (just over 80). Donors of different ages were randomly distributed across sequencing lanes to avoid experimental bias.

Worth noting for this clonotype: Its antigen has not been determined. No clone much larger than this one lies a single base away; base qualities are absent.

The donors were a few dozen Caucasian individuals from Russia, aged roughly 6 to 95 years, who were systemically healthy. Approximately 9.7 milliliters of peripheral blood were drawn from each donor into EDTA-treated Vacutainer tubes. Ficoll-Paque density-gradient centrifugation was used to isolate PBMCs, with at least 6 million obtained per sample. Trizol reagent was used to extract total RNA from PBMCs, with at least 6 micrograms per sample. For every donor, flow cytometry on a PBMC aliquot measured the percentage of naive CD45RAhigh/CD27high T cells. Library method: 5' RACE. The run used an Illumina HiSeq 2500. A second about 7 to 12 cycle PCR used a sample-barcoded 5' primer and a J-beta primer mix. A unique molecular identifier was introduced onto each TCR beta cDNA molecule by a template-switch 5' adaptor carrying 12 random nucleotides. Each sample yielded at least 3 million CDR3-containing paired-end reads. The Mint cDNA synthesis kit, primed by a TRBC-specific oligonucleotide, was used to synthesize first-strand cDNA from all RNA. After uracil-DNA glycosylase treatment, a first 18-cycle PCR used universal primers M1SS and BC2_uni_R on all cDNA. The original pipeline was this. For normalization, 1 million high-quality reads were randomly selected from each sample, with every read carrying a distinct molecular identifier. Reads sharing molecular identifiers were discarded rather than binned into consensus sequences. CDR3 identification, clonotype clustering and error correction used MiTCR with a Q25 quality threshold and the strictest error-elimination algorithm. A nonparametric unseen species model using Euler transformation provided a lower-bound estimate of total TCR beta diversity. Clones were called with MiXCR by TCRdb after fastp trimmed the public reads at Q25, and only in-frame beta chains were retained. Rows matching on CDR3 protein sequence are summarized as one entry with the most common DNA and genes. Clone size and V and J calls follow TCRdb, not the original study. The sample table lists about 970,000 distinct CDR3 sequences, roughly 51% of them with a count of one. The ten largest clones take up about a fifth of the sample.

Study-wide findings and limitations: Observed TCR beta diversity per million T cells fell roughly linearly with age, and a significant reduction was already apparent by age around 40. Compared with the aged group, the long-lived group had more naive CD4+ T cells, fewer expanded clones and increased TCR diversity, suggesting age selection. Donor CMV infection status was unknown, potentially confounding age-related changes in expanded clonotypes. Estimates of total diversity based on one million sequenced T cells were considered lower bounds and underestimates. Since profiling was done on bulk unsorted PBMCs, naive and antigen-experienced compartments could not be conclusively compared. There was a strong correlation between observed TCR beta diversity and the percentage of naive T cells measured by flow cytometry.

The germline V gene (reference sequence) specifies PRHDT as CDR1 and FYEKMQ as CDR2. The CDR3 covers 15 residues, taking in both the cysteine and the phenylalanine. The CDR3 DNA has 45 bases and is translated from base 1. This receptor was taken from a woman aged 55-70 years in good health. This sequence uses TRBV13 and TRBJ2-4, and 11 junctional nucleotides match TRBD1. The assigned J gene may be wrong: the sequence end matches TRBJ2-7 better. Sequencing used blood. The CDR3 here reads CASSSSGQGDYEQYF. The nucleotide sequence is TGTGCCAGCAGCTCCTCGGGACAGGGGGACTACGAGCAGTACTTC.